A single sample is the source of the 26 T cell receptor beta chains below, sequenced in a study of cytomegalovirus exposure and HLA in healthy donors. Primers included in the PCR were 60 Vbeta and 13 Jbeta primers. Profiled with immunoSEQ multiplex PCR; TCRdb holds only in-frame clones, not every one. The sample has 200,000 to 300,000 clones, around 84% seen once. The sequenced sample consisted of PBMCs. These TCRs come from a girl aged 2 to 10 in good health and CMV-seronegative.

V and J are TRBV9 and TRBJ2-7; D is perhaps TRBD2 (6 bases). The ends were cut back, 4 bases at V and 3 bases at J, with 17 bases in the middle. The CDR3 contains 15 residues. Germline CDR1 and CDR2: SGDLS and YYNGEE. The CDR3 protein is CASSPRGAGGYEQYF. As DNA, the CDR3 is TGTGCCAGCAGCCCCCGGGGAGCGGGCGGCTACGAGCAGTACTTC.

The V gene is TRBV7-2, the J gene TRBJ1-2; 7 bases line up with TRBD1. The CDR3 runs 14 residues. CDR1 is SGHTA and CDR2 is FQGNSA in the germline V gene. Trimming removed 5 bases from V and 8 bases from J; junction bases left unmatched: 11. CDR3 DNA: TGTGCCAGCAGCCCAACCACGACAGGGATGGGCTACACCTTC. This codes for CASSPTTTGMGYTF.

The rearrangement joins TRBV5-7 to TRBJ2-2; 7 bases are shared with TRBD1. TRBV5-7 belongs to the ORF category, with a function that is uncertain. The ends lost 5 bases at V and 3 bases at J; junction bases unmatched: 4. This CDR3 has 14 residues. CDR3 coding DNA: TGTGCCAGCAGGCCGGGACAGCACACCGGGGAGCTGTTTTTT. It yields the protein CASRPGQHTGELFF.

For this clone: Sequence at one end of the junction differs from germline and may be a read error. The chain has TRBV6-1 and TRBJ1-1; 10 nucleotides match TRBD1. The germline gives CDR1 MNHNS, CDR2 SASEGT. This CDR3 contains 15 residues. In nucleotides, the CDR3 is TGTGCCAGCAGTAAAGCCGGACAGGGGGAAACTGAAGCTTTCTTT. The encoded protein is CASSKAGQGETEAFF.

The chain has TRBV4-1 and TRBJ2-7; D remains unclear. Germline V gene sequence: CDR1 MGHRA, CDR2 YSYEKL. The ends were cut back, 4 bases at V and 0 bases at J, with 7 bases in the middle. CDR3 length: 13 residues. The CDR3 sequence is CASSPSPSYEQYF. In DNA form, the CDR3 reads TGCGCCAGCAGCCCCTCCCCCTCCTACGAGCAGTACTTC.

The chain carries TRBV12-2 and TRBJ2-7; TRBD2 is the table's D call and was not checked against the DNA. TRBV12-2 is designated a pseudogene. This CDR3 contains 12 residues. CDR3 loop: CASRPRTSGAYF. Written as DNA, the CDR3 is TGTGCAAGTCGCCCTCGGACTAGCGGGGCGTACTTC.

This chain joins TRBV10-3 and TRBJ1-2; D is ambiguous. The CDR3 sequence is 13 residues long. V was shortened by 0 bases and J by 7 bases, with 9 bases between the two germline ends. Germline-derived CDR1 and CDR2 are ENHRY and SYGVKD. CDR3 amino acids: CAISESRGFGYTF. In DNA, the CDR3 is TGTGCCATCAGTGAGTCCCGGGGTTTTGGCTACACCTTC.

The CDR3 nucleotides read TGTGCCGGGAGAATCGCGGGGGCAGACAGTTATGGGTATAGCAATCAGCCCCAGCATTTT. Its translation is CAGRIAGADSYGYSNQPQHF. J is TRBJ1-5 and V is TRBV2; weak D call: TRBD1 (6 bases). Germline V gives CDR1 SNHLY, CDR2 FYNNEI. The CDR3 is made up of 20 amino acids. V was trimmed by 11 bases and J by 0 bases, leaving 32 bases between them. Together with reference TRBV2 and TRBJ1-5, the CDR3 gives the full variable domain: EPEVTQTPSHQVTQMGQEVILRCVPISNHLYFYWYRQILGQKVEFLVSFYNNEISEKSEIFDDQFSVERPDGSNFTLKIRSTKLEDSAMYFCAGRIAGADSYGYSNQPQHFGDGTRLSIL.

The CDR3: CASSLQSQASYTF. Written as DNA, the CDR3 is TGTGCCAGCAGCCTACAATCCCAGGCTAGCTACACCTTC. The chain couples TRBV7-8 to TRBJ1-2, with D hard to call. V was trimmed by 5 bases and J by 9 bases, leaving 16 bases between them. Germline CDR1 SGHVS, CDR2 FQNEAQ. The CDR3 spans 13 residues.

The chain recombines TRBV4-1 with TRBJ1-6; tentative D call: TRBD1 (6 bases). The germline CDR1 and CDR2 sequences are MGHRA and YSYEKL. The CDR3 covers 16 residues. V lost 4 bases and J lost 5, with 15 bases in between. The CDR3 DNA sequence: TGCGCCAGCAGCCGAGGGGAGGGGGGAAATAATTCACCCCTCCACTTT. This gives the protein CASSRGEGGNNSPLHF.

This clone was detected only once. The V gene is TRBV6-5, the J gene TRBJ2-1; possibly TRBD1 for D (5 bases). V lost 4 bases to trimming and J lost 6 bases, with 13 bases between them. The CDR3 sequence is 14 residues long. The germline V gene encodes CDR1 MNHEY and CDR2 SVGAGI. The CDR3 DNA is TGTGCCAGCAGTTCGGTGGGGCCCACCAATGAGCAGTTCTTC. Translated, it gives CASSSVGPTNEQFF.

The chain joins TRBV19 to TRBJ1-5, with TRBD1 matching 11 bases. The length of the CDR3 is 19 residues. J was trimmed by 3 bases and V by 3 bases; bases with no gene match: 13. Germline V gene sequence: CDR1 LNHDA, CDR2 SQIVND (reference sequence). CDR3 nucleotides: TGTGCCAGTAGTATCAGATTCTTGGGACAGGGGGACTACAATCAGCCCCAGCATTTT. Protein product: CASSIRFLGQGDYNQPQHF.

This clone has a single count. CDR3 sequence reads: CASSPRPGDTQYF. The CDR3 DNA is TGTGCCAGCAGCCCCCGGCCGGGGGATACGCAGTATTTT. This chain uses TRBV7-3 with TRBJ2-3; possible D gene TRBD2, 5 bases. V lost 5 bases, J lost 6 bases, and 12 bases lay in between. Germline-derived CDR1 and CDR2 are SGHTA and FQGTGA. The CDR3 contains 13 residues.

The chain links TRBV6-5 to TRBJ2-5; D remains ambiguous. Germline-derived CDR1 and CDR2 are MNHEY and SVGAGI. The ends were cut back, 6 bases at V and 10 bases at J, with 12 bases in the middle. The CDR3 length is 11 residues. The CDR3 DNA is TGTGCCAGCAGACACAGACGCCTCCAGTACTTC. Its protein is CASRHRRLQYF.

This chain uses TRBV4-2 with TRBJ2-7; weak D call: TRBD2 (5 bases). The CDR3 sequence is 15 residues long. Germline V lookup: CDR1 LGHNA, CDR2 YNFKEQ. V gave up 4 bases and J gave up 5 bases, with 18 bases separating them. The CDR3 spells CASSPSRERWDEQYF. The CDR3 nucleotides are TGTGCCAGCAGCCCCTCACGGGAACGTTGGGACGAGCAGTACTTC.

The rearrangement links TRBV15 to TRBJ2-7; 8 bases agree with TRBD1. The CDR3 is 14 residues long. Germline V gives CDR1 LNHNV, CDR2 YYDKDF (reference sequence). Trimming cost V 2 bases and J 4 bases; bases outside gene matches: 4. CDR3 nucleotides: TGTGCCACCAGCAGAAACGGACAGGGTTACGAGCAGTACTTC. Its translation is CATSRNGQGYEQYF.

This clone was seen a few times. The CDR3, as DNA: TGCGCCAGCAGCCCCGCTGTAGGGACAGGGGATGAAAAACTGTTTTTT. Translating gives CASSPAVGTGDEKLFF. The V call is TRBV5-1, the J call TRBJ1-4; 10 bases are shared with TRBD1. J was trimmed by 6 bases and V by 4 bases; bases with no gene match: 9. The germline V gene encodes CDR1 SGHRS and CDR2 YFSETQ. The length of the CDR3 is 16 residues.

The chain has TRBV6-5 and TRBJ2-7; possibly TRBD1 for D (7 bases). Looked up from germline, CDR1 is MNHEY and CDR2 is SVGAGI. V lost 6 bases to trimming and J lost 1 base, with 13 bases between them. The CDR3 has 14 amino acids. The CDR3 DNA sequence: TGTGCCAGCAGAGACTCAGGGGGGTCCTACGAGCAGTACTTC. This encodes CASRDSGGSYEQYF.

This chain uses TRBV5-4 with TRBJ1-2; TRBD1 might be the D (6 bases). This CDR3 comprises 15 residues. Germline lookup yields CDR1 SGHNT and CDR2 YYREEE (reference sequence). V lost 4 bases, J lost 2 bases, and 15 bases lay in between. CDR3 nucleotide sequence: TGTGCCAGCAGCCAACGACAGGTCTCGAACTATGGCTACACCTTC. This encodes CASSQRQVSNYGYTF.

The chain carries TRBV2 and TRBJ1-5; TRBD1 matches 8 bases. Germline V gene lookup returns CDR1 SNHLY and CDR2 FYNNEI. CDR3 length equals 16 residues. With 6 bases clipped from V and 0 bases from J, the junction kept 7 bases outside the gene matches. CDR3: CASSRGQGFSNQPQHF. Here the CDR3 DNA reads TGTGCCAGCAGCCGAGGACAGGGCTTTAGCAATCAGCCCCAGCATTTT.

This clone came up once. The V call is TRBV14, the J call TRBJ2-1; 9 bases match TRBD1. The ends lost 6 bases at V and 7 bases at J; junction bases unmatched: 7. The CDR3 extends over 14 amino acids. Germline CDR1 SGHDN, CDR2 FVKESK. In DNA form, the CDR3 reads TGTGCCAGCAGTAAACAGGGGGCGGGAAATGAGCAGTTCTTC. Translated: CASSKQGAGNEQFF. The whole variable domain, filled in from reference TRBV14 and TRBJ2-1, reads EAGVTQFPSHSVIEKGQTVTLRCDPISGHDNLYWYRRVMGKEIKFLLHFVKESKQDESGMPNNRFLAERTGGTYSTLKVQPAELEDSGVYFCASSKQGAGNEQFFGPGTRLTVL.

The sample holds one count of this clone. This chain uses TRBV7-6 with TRBJ1-3, with 12 nucleotides matching TRBD1. The J segment lost 2 bases and the V segment lost 5 bases, leaving 4 bases of the junction unmatched. Germline V CDR1 and CDR2: SGHVS, FNYEAQ. The CDR3 sequence is 16 residues long. The CDR3 loop is CASSAGQGAAGNTIYF. The CDR3 DNA is TGTGCCAGCAGCGCGGGACAGGGGGCTGCTGGAAACACCATATATTTT.

The chain is built from TRBV19 and TRBJ2-7; maybe TRBD1 (7 bases). The CDR3 is 14 amino acids. CDR1 is LNHDA and CDR2 is SQIVND in the germline V gene (reference sequence). The V end lost 10 bases, the J end lost 2 bases, and 18 bases lay between the germline ends. Here the CDR3 DNA reads TGTGCCACCAGGAGGGACAGCGCTACCTACGAGCAGTACTTC. Residues: CATRRDSATYEQYF.

This chain uses TRBV7-8 with TRBJ1-2, with D possibly being TRBD1 (5 bases). This CDR3 is built from 13 residues. V lost 1 base and J lost 4, with 7 bases in between. Per the germline V gene, CDR1 is SGHVS and CDR2 is FQNEAQ. The CDR3 here is CASSLEQVYGYTF. CDR3 nucleotide sequence: TGTGCCAGCAGCTTAGAACAGGTCTATGGCTACACCTTC.

The chain recombines TRBV29-1 with TRBJ2-7; TRBD1 aligns across 8 bases. After removal of 4 bases from V and 5 bases from J, the junction contained 4 bases not matched to a gene. This CDR3 is 12 amino acids long. Germline lookup yields CDR1 SQVTM and CDR2 ANQGSEA. The CDR3 sequence is CSVGRQGNEQYF. The CDR3, as DNA: TGCAGCGTTGGTAGACAGGGGAACGAGCAGTACTTC.

The chain employs TRBV5-4 and TRBJ2-1, with 8 bases identical to TRBD2. Germline V gene lookup returns CDR1 SGHNT and CDR2 YYREEE (reference sequence). CDR3 size: 15 residues. Germline trimming cut 1 base from V and 8 bases from J; bases unmatched to any gene: 8. DNA for the CDR3: TGTGCCAGCAGCTTGCGACGGGGGGGCCGAGATGAGCAGTTCTTC. Translating it yields CASSLRRGGRDEQFF.